This paragraph covers one TCR beta chain sequence. Each sorted subset replicate got 200 ng genomic DNA, roughly 27,000 genomes. Authors' analysis steps: Junction-only sequences produced by ImmunoSEQ had no quality scores, so filtering differed. Libraries were prepared by immunoSEQ multiplex PCR; TCRdb keeps only in-frame clonotypes and omits some of them. V, J and clone size reflect that table, while D and trimming were determined from the DNA. Of 650,000 to 800,000 clones in the sample, approximately 90% were seen once. The sample is drawn from a study of shared clonotypes between healthy human individuals. Study as a whole: CD4 naive and memory got three plates each, CD8 naive two, CD8 memory one.

Trimming cost V 5 bases and J 0 bases, with 23 bases left between them. Per the germline V gene, CDR1 is MDHEN and CDR2 is SYDVKM. This CDR3 is 19 amino acids long. CD45RO-negative, CCR7-selected cells formed the naive CD8 fraction, which excluded terminally differentiated effector memory CD45RA+ cells. This sequence joins TRBV28 and TRBJ1-5, with D uncertain. The sequence came from a man aged 25-40 years in good health. Input material: naive CD8+ T cells sorted from blood. CDR3 bases: TGTGCCAGCAGTAATTTGTTCATACAAAAGAGGTATAGCAATCAGCCCCAGCATTTT. It translates to CASSNLFIQKRYSNQPQHF. The complete variable domain, with remaining parts taken from reference TRBV28 and TRBJ1-5, reads DVKVTQSSRYLVKRTGEKVFLECVQDMDHENMFWYRQDPGLGLRLIYFSYDVKMKEKGDIPEGYSVSREKKERFSLILESASTNQTSMYLCASSNLFIQKRYSNQPQHFGDGTRLSIL.